One and the same sample provided the 32 T cell receptor beta chains below, sequenced in a study of shared clonotypes between healthy human individuals. Libraries were prepared by immunoSEQ multiplex PCR; TCRdb keeps only in-frame clonotypes and omits some of them. This sample has 2.3 million or so clones; about 92% occur once, and the top ten carry about 0.39%. The source material was naive CD4+ T cells from PBMCs. Subset noted: CD45RA+ positively selected. All receptors come from a man younger than 30 in good health. Some clones in this sample may be carry-over from other donors' samples.

This rearrangement joins TRBV10-3 to TRBJ1-4; tentatively, D is TRBD1 (5 bases). Trimming took 10 bases from V and 3 from J, leaving 9 bases between them. CDR1 and CDR2 (germline): ENHRY, SYGVKD. The CDR3 has 12 amino acids. The CDR3 here is CATGRPNEKLFF. CDR3 in DNA: TGTGCCACAGGGCGGCCTAATGAAAAACTGTTTTTT.

The V call is TRBV18, the J call TRBJ2-3; D might be TRBD1 (5 bases). The V gene's germline CDR1 is KGHSH and CDR2 LQKENI. The length of the CDR3 is 15 residues. Trimming removed 3 bases from V and 4 bases from J, with 14 bases in between. For the CDR3, the DNA is TGTGCCAGCTCACCGCTCCAGGGTTCGGCAGATACGCAGTATTTT. It codes for CASSPLQGSADTQYF.

A remark on this clone: The junction departs from germline at one end; a sequencing error may be responsible. V gene TRBV15 combines with J gene TRBJ2-7; TRBD1 matches at 8 bases. The CDR3 is 17 residues long. Germline V gene sequence: CDR1 LNHNV, CDR2 YYDKDF (reference sequence). CDR3 nucleotides: TGTGCCACCAGCCGAGATCTCGGACAGGGAAGCTCCTACGAGCAGTACTTC. Amino acids: CATSRDLGQGSSYEQYF.

The chain carries TRBV30 and TRBJ1-4, with a possible D match to TRBD1 (5 bases). The V gene lost 4 bases and the J gene lost 3 bases, with 15 bases spanning the gap. The CDR3 has 15 residues. The V gene's germline CDR1 is GTSNPN and CDR2 SVGIG (reference sequence). The CDR3 reads CAWMRWRGANEKLFF. The CDR3 DNA reads as TGTGCCTGGATGAGGTGGCGGGGGGCTAATGAAAAACTGTTTTTT.

V is TRBV7-3 and J is TRBJ2-3; 10 nucleotides match TRBD2. Per the germline V gene, CDR1 is SGHTA and CDR2 is FQGTGA. Unmatched junction bases numbered 8, after V lost 1 base and J lost 4 bases. The CDR3 is 17 residues long. Written as DNA, the CDR3 is TGTGCCAGCAGCTTAATGGGGAGCGGGAGGGCAGCAGATACGCAGTATTTT. Translating gives CASSLMGSGRAADTQYF.

Worth noting for this clone: This CDR3 is also generated by other DNA sequences in the sample. This rearrangement joins TRBV9 to TRBJ2-5; D unresolved. Trimming removed 2 bases at V and 2 bases at J, with 7 bases between. CDR3 length: 13 residues. Per the germline V gene, CDR1 is SGDLS and CDR2 is YYNGEE. The CDR3 DNA reads as TGTGCCAGCAGCGTCTCCGGACAAGAGACCCAGTACTTC. This codes for CASSVSGQETQYF.

V is TRBV29-1 and J is TRBJ1-1; D gene uncertain. The germline CDR1 and CDR2 sequences are SQVTM and ANQGSEA. This CDR3 has 12 residues. Trimming removed 5 bases from V and 1 base from J, with 8 bases in between. CDR3 nucleotide sequence: TGCAGCGTTTTTACACGGAACACTGAAGCTTTCTTT. This encodes CSVFTRNTEAFF.

The V call is TRBV5-1, the J call TRBJ2-7, with D hard to call. Deletions cut 3 bases from V and 0 bases from J, with 10 bases between. Germline values: CDR1 SGHRS, CDR2 YFSETQ. The CDR3 is 14 amino acids. The CDR3 bases are TGCGCCAGCAGCTCGGTTGCAAGCTCCTACGAGCAGTACTTC. Its translation is CASSSVASSYEQYF.

The chain recombines TRBV6-5 with TRBJ2-3, with 13 nucleotides matching TRBD2. The germline gives CDR1 MNHEY, CDR2 SVGAGI. The junction had 6 bases not matched to a gene; V was cut back by 7 bases and J by 5 bases. The CDR3 contains 15 residues. DNA for the CDR3: TGTGCCAGCACACTAGCGGGAGGGCCTAGAGATACGCAGTATTTT. Translating gives CASTLAGGPRDTQYF.

About this clone: Other DNA sequences within the sample encode an identical CDR3. The rearrangement joins TRBV6-1 to TRBJ2-7; the D gene is possibly TRBD1 (6 bases). The germline CDR1 and CDR2 sequences are MNHNS and SASEGT. The CDR3 is made up of 14 amino acids. V was trimmed by 2 bases and J by 3 bases, leaving 11 bases between them. CDR3 region: CASSERQGSYEQYF. The DNA for the CDR3 is TGTGCCAGCAGTGAACGTCAGGGGAGCTACGAGCAGTACTTC.

The chain recombines TRBV18 with TRBJ1-2; no clear D. Trimming pared 5 bases from V and 3 bases from J, leaving 10 bases between. Germline V gene lookup returns CDR1 KGHSH and CDR2 LQKENI. The CDR3 totals 13 residues. The CDR3 here is CASSVDRYYGYTF. CDR3 nucleotides: TGTGCCAGCTCAGTGGACCGGTACTATGGCTACACCTTC. The whole variable domain, filled in from reference TRBV18 and TRBJ1-2, reads NAGVMQNPRHLVRRRGQEARLRCSPMKGHSHVYWYRQLPEEGLKFMVYLQKENIIDESGMPKERFSAEFPKEGPSILRIQQVVRGDSAAYFCASSVDRYYGYTFGSGTRLTVV.

V gene TRBV28 combines with J gene TRBJ1-2, with D unclear. V lost 4 bases to trimming and J lost 3 bases, with 15 bases between them. The CDR3 spans 15 residues. The V gene's germline CDR1 is MDHEN and CDR2 SYDVKM. The CDR3 is CASSSGGELYYGYTF. The CDR3 DNA is TGTGCCAGCAGTTCCGGAGGAGAGCTATACTATGGCTACACCTTC.

This clone was seen only once. Other DNA sequences in this sample translate to the same CDR3. This chain links TRBV5-4 with TRBJ2-7; tentatively, D is TRBD1 or TRBD2 (5 bases each). The CDR3 has 13 residues. Trimming stripped 4 bases from V and 3 bases from J, with 11 bases between. Germline values: CDR1 SGHNT, CDR2 YYREEE (reference sequence). The CDR3 is CASSPRGDYEQYF. In nucleotides, the CDR3 is TGTGCCAGCAGCCCAAGGGGAGACTACGAGCAGTACTTC.

V usage is TRBV15 and J usage is TRBJ2-2; TRBD1 matches 10 bases. Germline trimming cut 1 base from V and 6 bases from J; bases unmatched to any gene: 2. The CDR3 has 15 amino acids. CDR1 LNHNV and CDR2 YYDKDF come from the germline V gene (reference sequence). The CDR3 DNA sequence: TGTGCCACCAGCAGAGGAGGACAGGGGGCCGGGGAGCTGTTTTTT. Residues: CATSRGGQGAGELFF. Combining the CDR3 with reference TRBV15 and TRBJ2-2 gives the whole variable domain DAMVIQNPRYQVTQFGKPVTLSCSQTLNHNVMYWYQQKSSQAPKLLFHYYDKDFNNEADTPDNFQSRRPNTSFCFLDIRSPGLGDTAMYLCATSRGGQGAGELFFGEGSRLTVL.

This CDR3 is CASSPTGTGPYNEQFF. Written as DNA, the CDR3 is TGCGCCAGCAGCCCGACCGGGACAGGGCCCTACAATGAGCAGTTCTTC. V usage is TRBV5-1 and J usage is TRBJ2-1, with 9 bases identical to TRBD1. J gave up 2 bases and V 4 bases, and 7 bases lay outside the gene matches. The CDR3 spans 16 residues. Germline V gene data show CDR1 as SGHRS and CDR2 as YFSETQ.

The chain carries TRBV7-2 and TRBJ2-3; no definite D call. The germline V and J ends were trimmed by 0 bases and 6 bases, with 16 bases remaining between them. The CDR3 has 16 residues. Germline CDR1 SGHTA, CDR2 FQGNSA. Here the CDR3 reads CASSLAGSAVPDTQYF. CDR3 in DNA: TGTGCCAGCAGCTTAGCGGGAAGTGCTGTTCCGGATACGCAGTATTTT. The entire variable domain, with the rest obtained from reference TRBV7-2 and TRBJ2-3, is as follows: GAGVSQSPSNKVTEKGKDVELRCDPISGHTALYWYRQSLGQGLEFLIYFQGNSAPDKSGLPSDRFSAERTGGSVSTLTIQRTQQEDSAVYLCASSLAGSAVPDTQYFGPGTRLTVL.

This clone was counted a single time. The CDR3 region has the DNA TGCGCCAGCAGCGAAGCCGGGACAGGGAATGAAAAACTGTTTTTT. It encodes CASSEAGTGNEKLFF. The chain recombines TRBV5-1 with TRBJ1-4; TRBD1 agrees at 9 bases. CDR3 length: 15 residues. With 4 bases clipped from V and 5 bases from J, the junction kept 6 bases outside the gene matches. The V gene's germline CDR1 is SGHRS and CDR2 YFSETQ. Complete variable domain (other parts from reference TRBV5-1 and TRBJ1-4): KAGVTQTPRYLIKTRGQQVTLSCSPISGHRSVSWYQQTPGQGLQFLFEYFSETQRNKGNFPGRFSGRQFSNSRSEMNVSTLELGDSALYLCASSEAGTGNEKLFFGSGTQLSVL.

CDR3 protein: CASSFNRGRIYEQYF. The CDR3 coding sequence is TGTGCCAGCAGTTTCAACAGGGGGCGCATCTACGAGCAGTACTTC. The V and J genes are TRBV27 and TRBJ2-7; 9 bases are a match to TRBD1. Germline V gene data show CDR1 as MNHEY and CDR2 as SMNVEV (reference sequence). V trimming: 3 bases; J trimming: 3 bases; junction bases outside the gene matches: 6. CDR3 size: 15 residues.

The chain couples TRBV5-1 to TRBJ2-1; 7 nucleotides agree with TRBD1. The CDR3 extends over 16 amino acids. J lost 1 base, V lost 0 bases, and 4 bases had no gene match. In germline, CDR1 is SGHRS, CDR2 YFSETQ. CDR3 in amino acids: CASSLEGAGSYNEQFF. The CDR3 DNA reads TGCGCCAGCAGCTTGGAGGGGGCGGGTTCCTACAATGAGCAGTTCTTC.

A note on this clone: Other nucleotide sequences from this sample produce the same CDR3. The genes are TRBV9 and TRBJ2-5; 7 bases line up with TRBD2. This CDR3 spans 15 amino acids. From germline, CDR1 is SGDLS and CDR2 YYNGEE. V lost 0 bases and J lost 2; bases outside the gene matches: 4. As DNA, the CDR3 is TGTGCCAGCAGCGTAGCTAGCGGAGGACAAGAGACCCAGTACTTC. Protein: CASSVASGGQETQYF.

This sequence joins TRBV28 and TRBJ2-2; possible D gene TRBD1, 5 bases. V lost 7 bases and J lost 6, with 15 bases in between. This CDR3 comprises 14 residues. Germline values: CDR1 MDHEN, CDR2 SYDVKM. The CDR3 DNA sequence: TGTGCCAGCACCTCCCCAGGGTTGGCCGGGGAGCTGTTTTTT. Amino acids: CASTSPGLAGELFF.

The chain links TRBV5-1 to TRBJ1-2, with D possibly TRBD1 on 6 matching bases. Trimming shortened V by 0 bases and J by 8 bases, and 14 bases separated the two germline ends. The germline V gene encodes CDR1 SGHRS and CDR2 YFSETQ. This CDR3 is 14 amino acids long. Here the CDR3 reads CASSLDEGVYGYTF. In DNA form, the CDR3 reads TGCGCCAGCAGCTTGGATGAGGGGGTGTACGGCTACACCTTC.

The V gene is TRBV9, the J gene TRBJ2-7; D is perhaps TRBD1 (5 bases). V lost 7 bases to trimming and J lost 5 bases, with 16 bases between them. In germline, CDR1 is SGDLS, CDR2 YYNGEE. The CDR3 totals 13 residues. This CDR3 is CASGRQGRDEQYF. In DNA, the CDR3 is TGTGCCAGCGGAAGGCAGGGTCGCGACGAGCAGTACTTC.

The genes are TRBV5-1 and TRBJ2-1, with no clear D. Germline CDR1 is SGHRS and CDR2 is YFSETQ. This CDR3 spans 13 amino acids. V was pared by 6 bases and J by 5 bases, with 12 bases between. This chain's CDR3 is CASTGQSHNEQFF. The CDR3 DNA sequence: TGCGCCAGCACCGGGCAAAGTCACAATGAGCAGTTCTTC.

J is TRBJ2-7 and V is TRBV2; 10 bases align to TRBD1. V lost 6 bases to trimming and J lost 4 bases; unmatched junction nucleotides: 12. The CDR3 runs 16 residues. Germline CDR1 reads SNHLY; CDR2 reads FYNNEI. The CDR3 DNA reads as TGTGCCAGCAGAGGGGGACCGGGACAGGGGAATTACGAGCAGTACTTC. This gives the protein CASRGGPGQGNYEQYF.

This clone has only one observation. The chain is built from TRBV5-1 and TRBJ2-7; TRBD1 or TRBD2 may be the D gene (5 bases each). The CDR3 has 13 residues. Germline-derived CDR1 and CDR2 are SGHRS and YFSETQ. V was shortened by 2 bases and J by 6 bases, with 12 bases between the two germline ends. CDR3 residues: CASSLGQEGEQYF. DNA for the CDR3: TGCGCCAGCAGCTTAGGACAAGAGGGCGAGCAGTACTTC.

The table lists this clone with a count of one. V gene TRBV18 combines with J gene TRBJ2-7; 12 bases fit TRBD1. This CDR3 region has 17 residues. CDR1 KGHSH and CDR2 LQKENI come from the germline V gene. V lost 3 bases, J lost 0 bases, and 6 bases stayed unmatched. The CDR3 nucleotides read TGTGCCAGCTCACCTCCGGGACAGGGGGCCGGCTCCTACGAGCAGTACTTC. Amino acid sequence: CASSPPGQGAGSYEQYF.

This sequence joins TRBV5-4 and TRBJ2-1; no firm D call. Trimming took off 4 bases at V and 0 bases at J, with 11 bases between the two ends. Germline assignment: CDR1 SGHNT and CDR2 YYREEE (reference sequence). The CDR3 length is 15 residues. CDR3 protein: CASSPKSSSYNEQFF. The CDR3 DNA sequence: TGTGCCAGCAGCCCGAAGTCAAGCTCCTACAATGAGCAGTTCTTC. Based on the CDR3 plus reference TRBV5-4 and TRBJ2-1, the full variable domain is ETGVTQSPTHLIKTRGQQVTLRCSSQSGHNTVSWYQQALGQGPQFIFQYYREEENGRGNFPPRFSGLQFPNYSSELNVNALELDDSALYLCASSPKSSSYNEQFFGPGTRLTVL.

This chain uses TRBV7-2 with TRBJ2-1; tentatively, D is TRBD1 or TRBD2 (5 bases each). The CDR3 extends over 14 amino acids. From germline, CDR1 is SGHTA and CDR2 FQGNSA. V lost 1 base to trimming and J lost 12 bases, with 16 bases between them. CDR3 DNA: TGTGCCAGCAGCTTAGGTATCGGGACCTGGGGGCAGTTCTTC. It is translated as CASSLGIGTWGQFF. The variable domain in full, with the rest retrieved from reference TRBV7-2 and TRBJ2-1, is GAGVSQSPSNKVTEKGKDVELRCDPISGHTALYWYRQSLGQGLEFLIYFQGNSAPDKSGLPSDRFSAERTGGSVSTLTIQRTQQEDSAVYLCASSLGIGTWGQFFGPGTRLTVL.

The chain employs TRBV5-6 and TRBJ1-3; D uncertain. The CDR3 has 14 amino acids. Germline V gene data show CDR1 as SGHDT and CDR2 as YYEEEE. Trimming left V 4 bases short and J 0 bases short, with 8 bases between. CDR3 sequence reads: CASSASNSGNTIYF. In DNA, the CDR3 is TGTGCCAGCAGCGCCAGTAACTCTGGAAACACCATATATTTT.

About this clone: The junction shows a germline mismatch at one end, possibly a read error. This chain's CDR3 is CASSIGGGSATNEKLFF. The DNA of the CDR3 is TGTGCCAGTAGCATAGGGGGGGGCAGCGCAACTAATGAAAAACTGTTTTTT. V usage is TRBV19 and J usage is TRBJ1-4; D perhaps matches TRBD1 (6 bases). The germline V gene encodes CDR1 LNHDA and CDR2 SQIVND (reference sequence). This CDR3 has 17 residues.

The chain carries TRBV5-1 and TRBJ1-1; no firm D call. CDR1 is SGHRS and CDR2 is YFSETQ in the germline V gene. V lost 5 bases, J lost 1 base, and 9 bases lay in between. CDR3 length: 13 residues. The CDR3 DNA follows: TGCGCCAGCAGTCAAAACTCGAACACTGAAGCTTTCTTT. It translates to CASSQNSNTEAFF.